The 28 T cell receptor beta chains below all came from one sample that was sequenced in a study of shared clonotypes between healthy human individuals. Libraries were prepared by immunoSEQ multiplex PCR; TCRdb keeps only in-frame clonotypes and omits some of them. This sample has under 1,900,000 clones, with about 98.5% found just once. The sample was naive CD4+ T cells sorted from blood. Subset specified: CD45RA+ positively selected. The receptor set was obtained from a man in his thirties or forties in good health.

The gene calls are TRBV9 and TRBJ2-1; 8 bases line up with TRBD2. Per germline, CDR1 SGDLS and CDR2 YYNGEE. Trimming took 3 bases from V and 10 from J; bases not matched to a gene: 15. The CDR3 runs to 16 residues. The DNA of the CDR3 is TGTGCCAGCAGCGCCGGATATAGCGGGAACCCCCTGGAGCAGTTCTTC. Translation gives CASSAGYSGNPLEQFF.

This chain connects TRBV19 to TRBJ2-7, with 7 bases that match TRBD2. Germline loops: CDR1 LNHDA, CDR2 SQIVND (reference sequence). The CDR3 length is 15 residues. With 5 bases clipped from V and 3 bases from J, the junction kept 10 bases outside the gene matches. DNA for the CDR3: TGTGCCAGTAGTCGTAGCGGGTCCTTAAACTACGAGCAGTACTTC. It encodes CASSRSGSLNYEQYF.

The chain has TRBV9 and TRBJ2-1; D unclear. Trimming shortened V by 4 bases and J by 7 bases, and 15 bases separated the two germline ends. This CDR3 comprises 14 residues. Germline V lookup: CDR1 SGDLS, CDR2 YYNGEE. The CDR3 sequence: CASSSQVALNEQFF. The CDR3, as DNA: TGTGCCAGCAGCTCTCAGGTAGCCCTAAATGAGCAGTTCTTC.

This sequence joins TRBV7-9 and TRBJ2-6, with 11 bases aligning to TRBD1. The trim removed 6 bases at V and 3 bases at J, leaving 13 bases unmatched. CDR1 is SEHNR and CDR2 is FQNEAQ in the germline V gene (reference sequence). The CDR3 sequence is 19 residues long. CDR3 region: CASRSPGTGGARGANVLTF. The CDR3 DNA is TGTGCCAGCAGGTCACCCGGGACAGGGGGGGCTCGTGGGGCCAACGTCCTGACTTTC.

The V and J genes are TRBV5-5 and TRBJ2-7; TRBD1 aligns across 7 bases. The length of the CDR3 is 19 residues. Germline CDR1 and CDR2: SGHKS and YYEKEE (reference sequence). V lost 2 bases, J lost 3 bases, and 20 bases stayed unmatched. The CDR3 loop reads CASSFKGIAGEGGYYEQYF. DNA of the CDR3: TGTGCCAGCAGCTTCAAGGGAATAGCAGGCGAAGGGGGCTACTACGAGCAGTACTTC.

The rearrangement joins TRBV6-6 to TRBJ1-2, with 7 bases fitting TRBD1. The germline V gene encodes CDR1 MNHNY and CDR2 SVGAGI (reference sequence). Trimming removed 2 bases from V and 0 bases from J; junction bases left unmatched: 6. CDR3 length equals 16 residues. DNA for the CDR3: TGTGCCAGCAGTTACCCTACAACAGGGGCTAACTATGGCTACACCTTC. Translating gives CASSYPTTGANYGYTF.

In nucleotides, the CDR3 is TGCAGCGTTGTAACAGTTACCTACGAGCAGTACTTC. It encodes CSVVTVTYEQYF. The chain is built from TRBV29-1 and TRBJ2-7, with D uncertain. Trimming stripped 4 bases from V and 2 bases from J, with 9 bases between. CDR3 length: 12 amino acids. Germline V gene lookup returns CDR1 SQVTM and CDR2 ANQGSEA.

This clone appeared a single time. The J gene is TRBJ1-5, the V gene TRBV4-3, with TRBD1 as a possible D gene (6 bases). Germline assignment: CDR1 LGHNA and CDR2 YSLEER. Trimming stripped 0 bases from V and 6 bases from J, with 12 bases between. The CDR3 contains 15 residues. The chain's CDR3 is CASSQDLGHPQPQHF. For the CDR3, the DNA is TGCGCCAGCAGCCAAGATCTGGGACATCCTCAGCCCCAGCATTTT.

The V gene is TRBV2, the J gene TRBJ2-5; maybe TRBD2 (6 bases). This CDR3 is built from 14 residues. From germline, CDR1 is SNHLY and CDR2 FYNNEI. Trimming shortened V by 6 bases and J by 0 bases, and 11 bases separated the two germline ends. CDR3 in DNA: TGTGCCAGCAGATTTGCGGGGCACCAAGAGACCCAGTACTTC. This sequence encodes CASRFAGHQETQYF.

The chain has TRBV7-9 and TRBJ2-1; 14 nucleotides align to TRBD2. V shed 3 bases and J 8 bases; nucleotides not matched to a gene: 6. The germline V gene has CDR1 SEHNR and CDR2 FQNEAQ (reference sequence). The CDR3 spans 16 residues. CDR3 residues: CASSFSTSGRAYEQFF. The CDR3 DNA sequence: TGTGCCAGCAGCTTTTCGACTAGCGGGAGGGCATATGAGCAGTTCTTC.

V gene TRBV19 combines with J gene TRBJ1-2; TRBD1 matches at 9 bases. CDR1 and CDR2 from the germline V gene are LNHDA and SQIVND (reference sequence). Trimming removed 0 bases from V and 4 bases from J; junction bases left unmatched: 12. The CDR3 consists of 18 residues. CDR3 protein: CASSIDPRRQGGRYGYTF. CDR3 DNA sequence: TGTGCCAGTAGTATAGATCCCAGGCGACAGGGGGGACGCTATGGCTACACCTTC.

This clone was counted a single time. The chain recombines TRBV5-4 with TRBJ2-3, with 7 nucleotides matching TRBD2. The junction had 14 bases not matched to a gene; V was cut back by 6 bases and J by 7 bases. Germline values: CDR1 SGHNT, CDR2 YYREEE (reference sequence). The CDR3 loop spans 15 amino acids. CDR3 residues: CASTSGGGPPNTQYF. CDR3 DNA sequence: TGTGCCAGCACCTCGGGGGGAGGTCCCCCAAATACGCAGTATTTT. Looking up the rest from reference TRBV5-4 and TRBJ2-3 gives the full variable domain: ETGVTQSPTHLIKTRGQQVTLRCSSQSGHNTVSWYQQALGQGPQFIFQYYREEENGRGNFPPRFSGLQFPNYSSELNVNALELDDSALYLCASTSGGGPPNTQYFGPGTRLTVL.

The chain carries TRBV25-1 and TRBJ1-1; possibly TRBD1 for D (5 bases). V gave up 3 bases and J gave up 2 bases, with 10 bases separating them. The V gene's germline CDR1 is MGHDK and CDR2 SYGVNS. The CDR3 sequence is 14 residues long. CDR3: CASSDGWTNTEAFF. DNA of the CDR3: TGTGCCAGCAGTGACGGTTGGACAAACACTGAAGCTTTCTTT.

The chain uses TRBV13 and TRBJ2-1; tentative D call: TRBD1 (6 bases). V was cut by 4 bases and J by 5 bases, with 21 bases left in between. The CDR3 is 17 amino acids. Germline CDR1 and CDR2: PRHDT and FYEKMQ (reference sequence). The CDR3: CASSSLETGYRDNEQFF. As DNA, the CDR3 is TGTGCCAGCAGCTCCCTCGAAACAGGGTATAGGGACAATGAGCAGTTCTTC.

In this sample, this clone turned up once. This CDR3 reads CASSYHRGQDYTF. The CDR3 DNA sequence: TGTGCCAGCAGTTACCACAGGGGGCAAGACTACACCTTC. The rearrangement uses TRBV6-6 and TRBJ1-2, with 9 bases fitting TRBD1. Germline V gene lookup returns CDR1 MNHNY and CDR2 SVGAGI (reference sequence). The CDR3 has 13 residues. Losses at the gene ends were 2 bases for V and 10 bases for J; bases not matched to a gene: 5.

On this clone: Other DNA sequences in this specimen translate into the identical CDR3. The V gene is TRBV18, the J gene TRBJ2-5; the D is unclear. Trimming stripped 3 bases from V and 5 bases from J, with 10 bases between. The CDR3 totals 13 residues. The germline gives CDR1 KGHSH, CDR2 LQKENI. CDR3 nucleotide sequence: TGTGCCAGCTCACCTCTGGACGGGGAGACCCAGTACTTC. This translates into CASSPLDGETQYF.

This chain uses TRBV6-1 with TRBJ2-5; 11 positions match TRBD1. The V gene's germline CDR1 is MNHNS and CDR2 SASEGT. CDR3 size: 17 residues. Germline trimming cut 4 bases from V and 3 bases from J; bases unmatched to any gene: 10. This CDR3 reads CASSARDRGMVEETQYF. The CDR3 nucleotides read TGTGCCAGCAGTGCCCGGGACAGGGGGATGGTGGAAGAGACCCAGTACTTC.

This clone was found once. Written as DNA, the CDR3 is TGTGCCAGTAAATCATTGGGACAGTCTGCCGGGGAGCTGTTTTTT. Its protein product is CASKSLGQSAGELFF. The chain employs TRBV19 and TRBJ2-2; 7 bases match TRBD1. V lost 7 bases, J lost 6 bases, and 11 bases stayed unmatched. This CDR3 is 15 amino acids long. The germline gives CDR1 LNHDA, CDR2 SQIVND (reference sequence).

V gene TRBV4-2 combines with J gene TRBJ2-7; maybe TRBD2 (6 bases). CDR3 length equals 16 residues. The germline V gene encodes CDR1 LGHNA and CDR2 YNFKEQ. Trimming stripped 1 base from V and 0 bases from J, with 13 bases between. The DNA of the CDR3 is TGTGCCAGCAGCCAAGTCGTAGCGGCCACCTCCTACGAGCAGTACTTC. It is translated as CASSQVVAATSYEQYF.

V and J are TRBV5-1 and TRBJ1-4, with D maybe TRBD1 (5 bases). Germline V gene lookup returns CDR1 SGHRS and CDR2 YFSETQ. With 0 bases removed from V and 5 bases from J, the gap between germline ends came to 11 bases. CDR3 length: 15 residues. This CDR3 is CASSLAAGRNEKLFF. CDR3 DNA: TGCGCCAGCAGCTTGGCCGCAGGGCGGAATGAAAAACTGTTTTTT.

The J gene is TRBJ2-1, the V gene TRBV27, with TRBD2 identical over 13 bases. V trimming: 3 bases; J trimming: 0 bases; junction bases outside the gene matches: 8. The germline V gene encodes CDR1 MNHEY and CDR2 SMNVEV (reference sequence). The CDR3 length is 19 residues. CDR3 residues: CASSFSGTSGESSYNEQFF. The CDR3 DNA reads TGTGCCAGCAGTTTCTCCGGGACTAGCGGGGAGAGCTCCTACAATGAGCAGTTCTTC.

The chain carries TRBV5-8 and TRBJ1-5; 10 bases fit TRBD1. The V gene's germline CDR1 is SGHTS and CDR2 YDEGEE. The CDR3 has 15 amino acids. Trimming removed 0 bases from V and 5 bases from J; junction bases left unmatched: 2. CDR3 sequence reads: CASSLGTGGHQPQHF. The CDR3 DNA reads as TGTGCCAGCAGCTTGGGGACAGGGGGACATCAGCCCCAGCATTTT.

The rearrangement joins TRBV30 to TRBJ1-1; 9 bases are a match to TRBD1. J lost 9 bases, V lost 0 bases, and 2 bases had no gene match. Germline V gene lookup returns CDR1 GTSNPN and CDR2 SVGIG (reference sequence). This CDR3 is built from 12 residues. The CDR3: CAWSVGQGKAFF. The CDR3 bases are TGTGCCTGGAGTGTCGGACAGGGGAAAGCTTTCTTT.

The chain has TRBV2 and TRBJ1-5; tentatively, D is TRBD1 (5 bases). The V gene's germline CDR1 is SNHLY and CDR2 FYNNEI. This CDR3 is 15 amino acids long. Trimming pared 0 bases from V and 4 bases from J, leaving 10 bases between. In DNA form, the CDR3 reads TGTGCCAGCAGTGAAGCGAGGAGGGGTAATCAGCCCCAGCATTTT. It is translated as CASSEARRGNQPQHF. Using reference TRBV2 and TRBJ1-5 for the parts outside the CDR3, the full variable domain is EPEVTQTPSHQVTQMGQEVILRCVPISNHLYFYWYRQILGQKVEFLVSFYNNEISEKSEIFDDQFSVERPDGSNFTLKIRSTKLEDSAMYFCASSEARRGNQPQHFGDGTRLSIL.

The V call is TRBV9, the J call TRBJ1-2; no clear D gene. Trimming took off 4 bases at V and 6 bases at J, with 7 bases between the two ends. This CDR3 has 11 residues. The germline CDR1 and CDR2 sequences are SGDLS and YYNGEE. CDR3 bases: TGTGCCAGCAGCAGAGAGGATGGCTACACCTTC. Translating gives CASSREDGYTF.

The J gene is TRBJ2-1, the V gene TRBV15, with TRBD2 matching over 10 bases. Losses at the gene ends were 6 bases for V and 4 bases for J; bases not matched to a gene: 15. CDR3 size: 18 residues. Germline V CDR1 and CDR2: LNHNV, YYDKDF (reference sequence). CDR3 in amino acids: CATRRLIPGLAPYNEQFF. The CDR3 nucleotides read TGTGCCACCAGGCGCCTCATTCCGGGACTAGCGCCGTACAATGAGCAGTTCTTC.

The rearrangement joins TRBV1 to TRBJ2-1; TRBD2, the table's D call, lacks a check against the DNA. TRBV1 is tagged as a pseudogene. The CDR3 totals 15 residues. The CDR3 here is CTSSQRGVLQFEQFF. As DNA, the CDR3 is TGCACCAGCAGCCAACGAGGAGTTCTTCAATTTGAGCAGTTCTTC.

This sequence joins TRBV6-5 and TRBJ2-4; D gene ambiguous. Trimming cost V 0 bases and J 3 bases, with 3 bases left between them. The germline CDR1 and CDR2 sequences are MNHEY and SVGAGI. This CDR3 region has 13 residues. The CDR3: CASSYSGKNIQYF. CDR3 coding DNA: TGTGCCAGCAGTTACTCCGGCAAAAACATTCAGTACTTC.